These T cell receptor beta chains were read from a single sample in a study of T cells after yellow fever vaccination. TCRdb reanalysed the 5' RACE reads using MiXCR and keeps one entry per CDR3 protein. The sample includes 250,000 to 400,000 distinct CDR3 sequences, over 4% of them seen just once. This material consisted of PBMCs, taken 5 days after the yellow fever booster vaccination. These receptor sequences come from a young man who received the YFV17D yellow fever vaccine. CDR3s include the opening cysteine and the closing phenylalanine or tryptophan. The D gene is left open where the match is weak. Size values are once, few and many counts, or a class for expanded clones, and some rows have none.

TRBV6-2/TRBV6-3,TRBD1,TRBJ1-1,few,CASSYVKGQGPLNTEAFF
TRBV20-1,TRBD2,TRBJ2-1,many,CSASRGLAGGYNEQFF
TRBV4-3,NA,TRBJ2-7,many,CASSQDAGPYEQYF
TRBV7-2,NA,TRBJ2-5,many,CASSFGTRKETQYF
TRBV20-1,NA,TRBJ2-1,NA,CSARDPSPNEQFF
TRBV6-5,NA,TRBJ1-3,many,CASSYNPGNTIYF
TRBV19,NA,TRBJ1-1,few,CASSIGLEAFF
TRBV18,NA,TRBJ2-3,few,CASSPPLLGLYTQYF
TRBV14,NA,TRBJ1-1,few,CASSQVGRFTEAFF
TRBV5-1,NA,TRBJ2-5,many,CASSRGSPIQETQYF
TRBV18,NA,TRBJ1-5,many,CASSPGEGQPQHF
TRBV25-1,NA,TRBJ1-4,few,CASRWGSANEKLFF
TRBV4-3,TRBD2,TRBJ2-2,few,CASSQEPGRGATGELFF
TRBV7-2,NA,TRBJ2-3,many,CASSFQGSLTDTQYF
TRBV12-3/TRBV12-4,NA,TRBJ1-1,many,CASSLGGANEAFF
TRBV6-2/TRBV6-3,NA,TRBJ1-1,many,CASSLRNTEAFF
TRBV7-8,TRBD1,TRBJ2-3,few,CASSTQGVTSTDTQYF
TRBV5-6,NA,TRBJ2-1,NA,CASSLGEVTVQFF
TRBV7-9,TRBD1,TRBJ2-7,NA,CASSLHTGGPSSYEQYF
TRBV7-9,NA,TRBJ2-7,NA,CASSLETARASYEQYF
TRBV5-6,NA,TRBJ2-3,many,CASSLVGGHTDTQYF
TRBV5-4,NA,TRBJ2-1,few,CASGWAGVTYNEQFF
TRBV7-6,NA,TRBJ2-7,many,CASSRGAEMEEQYF
TRBV2,NA,TRBJ2-3,NA,CASKGSDTQYF
TRBV15,NA,TRBJ2-7,many,CATSRGSYSYEQYF
TRBV28,TRBD1,TRBJ1-1,NA,CASSATDRAGAFF
TRBV7-9,NA,TRBJ2-7,few,CATEGEPYEQYF
TRBV15,NA,TRBJ2-1,NA,CATSIGGTGLLNEQLF
TRBV7-2,NA,TRBJ2-2,NA,CASSLFPRSGTGELFF
TRBV20-1,TRBD2,TRBJ2-1,few,CSARGLAGGSSYNEQFF
TRBV4-1,NA,TRBJ2-3,NA,CASSQDSFSGGPDTQYF
TRBV6-5,NA,TRBJ2-2,many,CASSYSLAPGELFF
TRBV4-3,NA,TRBJ1-1,many,CASSQDQWGTTEAFF
TRBV5-1,TRBD2,TRBJ2-5,NA,CASSVTGLAEETQYF
TRBV5-6,TRBD1,TRBJ2-6,NA,CASSSDRGAGANVLTF
TRBV4-1,NA,TRBJ2-2,few,CASSPSLGELFF
TRBV29-1,NA,TRBJ2-3,few,CSFDPDYRTDTQYF
TRBV5-1,NA,TRBJ1-5,many,CASSLAPMGAGNQPQHF
TRBV27,TRBD1,TRBJ2-2,few,CASSFIGTANTGELFF
TRBV4-1,NA,TRBJ1-6,few,CASSQDTSSYNSPLHF
TRBV6-6,NA,TRBJ2-5,many,CASSYGGGQETQYF
TRBV4-1,TRBD2,TRBJ2-1,many,CASSQVGRGDNNEQFF
TRBV5-1,NA,TRBJ1-5,few,CASSLFKGKKSNQPQHF
TRBV9,NA,TRBJ1-2,few,CASSVGSSSPGLGYGYTF
TRBV6-4,NA,TRBJ2-3,few,CATEPPGTDTQYF
TRBV18,NA,TRBJ2-3,many,CASSPPYSASTDTQYF
TRBV7-8,TRBD2,TRBJ2-4,many,CASSYHPGLAGTLAKNIQYF
TRBV7-2,NA,TRBJ2-5,many,CASRTGTVQETQYF
TRBV7-9,NA,TRBJ1-5,many,CASGVSGAPQHF
TRBV7-3,TRBD2,TRBJ2-1,many,CASSPRLAGGDEQFF
TRBV18,NA,TRBJ2-3,many,CASSQGTDTQYF
TRBV4-3,TRBD1,TRBJ2-2,few,CASSQAGRGHDTGELFF
TRBV20-1,NA,TRBJ2-2,many,CSARDPQGGWSTGELFF